This T cell receptor (beta chain) stems from a study of T cell responses to AZD1222 COVID-19 vaccine. Libraries were prepared by immunoSEQ multiplex PCR; TCRdb keeps only in-frame clonotypes and omits some of them. The sample lists roughly 140,000 clones, roughly nine tenths seen once, with approximately 3.4% in the top ten. Trimming shortened V by 6 bases and J by 0 bases, and 10 bases separated the two germline ends. This CDR3 has 14 residues. Germline-derived CDR1 and CDR2 are MNHEY and SVGAGI. This clone was found a few times. The sample was peripheral blood, taken 28 days after the second AZD1222 dose. The receptor comes from an adult who received the AZD1222 COVID-19 vaccine. This chain links TRBV6-5 with TRBJ2-3, with unresolved D. CDR3 loop: CASRRRASTDTQYF. The CDR3 nucleotides are TGTGCCAGCAGGAGGAGAGCGAGCACAGATACGCAGTATTTT.